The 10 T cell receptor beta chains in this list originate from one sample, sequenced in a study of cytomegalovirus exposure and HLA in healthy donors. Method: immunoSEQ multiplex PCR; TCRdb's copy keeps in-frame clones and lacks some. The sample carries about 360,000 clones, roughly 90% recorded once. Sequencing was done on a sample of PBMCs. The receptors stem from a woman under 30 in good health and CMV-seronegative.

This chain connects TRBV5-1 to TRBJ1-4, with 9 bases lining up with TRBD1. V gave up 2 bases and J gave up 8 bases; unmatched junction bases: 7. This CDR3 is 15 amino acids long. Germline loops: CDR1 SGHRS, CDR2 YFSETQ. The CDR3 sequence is CASSFSGQGIEKLFF. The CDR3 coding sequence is TGCGCCAGCAGCTTCTCTGGACAGGGGATAGAAAAACTGTTTTTT.

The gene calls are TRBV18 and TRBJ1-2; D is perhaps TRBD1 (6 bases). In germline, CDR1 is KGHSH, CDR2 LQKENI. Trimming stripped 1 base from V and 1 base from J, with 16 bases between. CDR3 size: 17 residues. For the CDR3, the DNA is TGTGCCAGCTCACCACTGCTAGGACAGAAGAGTAACTATGGCTACACCTTC. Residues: CASSPLLGQKSNYGYTF.

The CDR3 protein is CASSLPGTGEIGAFF. As DNA, the CDR3 is TGTGCCAGCAGTTTGCCTGGGACAGGGGAGATTGGGGCTTTCTTT. The chain carries TRBV28 and TRBJ1-1; TRBD1 aligns across 10 bases. Germline trimming cut 3 bases from V and 11 bases from J; bases unmatched to any gene: 12. Germline V gives CDR1 MDHEN, CDR2 SYDVKM. The CDR3 sequence is 15 residues long.

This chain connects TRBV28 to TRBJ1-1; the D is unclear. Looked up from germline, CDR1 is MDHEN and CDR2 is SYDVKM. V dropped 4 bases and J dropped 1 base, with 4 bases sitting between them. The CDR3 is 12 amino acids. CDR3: CASSSGNTEAFF. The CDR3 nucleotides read TGTGCCAGCAGTTCGGGGAACACTGAAGCTTTCTTT.

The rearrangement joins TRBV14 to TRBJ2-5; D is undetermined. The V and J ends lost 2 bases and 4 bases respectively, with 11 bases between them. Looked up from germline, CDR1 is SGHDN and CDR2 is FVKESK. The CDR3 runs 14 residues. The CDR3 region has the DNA TGTGCCAGCAGCCAACCCCAGTCCCCAGAGACCCAGTACTTC. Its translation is CASSQPQSPETQYF.

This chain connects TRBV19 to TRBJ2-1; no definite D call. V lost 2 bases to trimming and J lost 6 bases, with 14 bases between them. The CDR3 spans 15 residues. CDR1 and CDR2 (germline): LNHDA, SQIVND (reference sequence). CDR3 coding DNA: TGTGCCAGTAGTATATCAACTAACAACCGCAATGAGCAGTTCTTC. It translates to CASSISTNNRNEQFF. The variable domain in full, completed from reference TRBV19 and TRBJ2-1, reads DGGITQSPKYLFRKEGQNVTLSCEQNLNHDAMYWYRQDPGQGLRLIYYSQIVNDFQKGDIAEGYSVSREKKESFPLTVTSAQKNPTAFYLCASSISTNNRNEQFFGPGTRLTVL.

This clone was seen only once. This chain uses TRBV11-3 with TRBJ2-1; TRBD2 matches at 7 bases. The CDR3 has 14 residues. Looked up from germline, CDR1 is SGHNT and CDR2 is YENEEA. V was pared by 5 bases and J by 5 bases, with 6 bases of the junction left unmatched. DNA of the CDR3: TGTGCCAGCAGCCCCGGGACTAACCACAATGAGCAGTTCTTC. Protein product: CASSPGTNHNEQFF.

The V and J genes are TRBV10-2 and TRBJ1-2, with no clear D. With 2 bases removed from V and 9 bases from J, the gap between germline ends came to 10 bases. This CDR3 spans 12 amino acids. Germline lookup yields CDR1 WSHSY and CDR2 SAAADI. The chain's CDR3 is CASSEQETSYTF. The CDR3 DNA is TGCGCCAGCAGTGAGCAGGAAACGAGCTACACCTTC.

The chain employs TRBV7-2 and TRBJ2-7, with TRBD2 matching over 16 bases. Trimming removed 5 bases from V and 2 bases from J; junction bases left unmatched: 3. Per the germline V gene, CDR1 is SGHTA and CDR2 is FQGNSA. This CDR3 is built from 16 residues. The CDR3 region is CASSLGLAGGPYEQYF. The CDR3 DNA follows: TGTGCCAGCAGCCTGGGACTAGCGGGGGGGCCCTACGAGCAGTACTTC.

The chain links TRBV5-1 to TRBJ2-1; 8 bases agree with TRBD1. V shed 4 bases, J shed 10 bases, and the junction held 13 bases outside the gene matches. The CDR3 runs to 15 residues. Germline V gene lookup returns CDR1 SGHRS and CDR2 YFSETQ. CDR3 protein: CASSVDRTGFGEQFF. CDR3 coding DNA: TGCGCCAGCAGCGTAGATCGGACAGGGTTCGGGGAGCAGTTCTTC.